The clone carrying this T cell receptor beta chain came up a few times. The antigen is undetermined. These data are taken from a study of T cell repertoires in cytomegalovirus infection. The study's findings and limits: The study found HLA-C-restricted CMV-specific TCR beta clonotypes dominating the ex vivo response. Summed public TCR beta family frequency identified CMV carriers bearing the relevant HLA.

The CDR3 has 13 amino acids. Looked up from germline, CDR1 is ENHRY and CDR2 is SYGVKD. V lost 8 bases and J 2 bases, leaving 11 bases between the germline ends. TCRdb re-analysed the reads in MiXCR, keeping a single row per CDR3 protein. The table includes about 900,000 distinct CDR3 sequences, roughly 30% detected once. The TCR was taken from a human donor in good health (CMV status not recorded). Some clones in this sample may be carry-over from other donors' samples. The input for sequencing was cultured CD8+ T cells from PBMCs, taken from culture after CMV antigen stimulation. The V call is TRBV10-3, the J call TRBJ2-3; tentative D call: TRBD2 (6 bases). The CDR3 sequence is CAIYAGNTDTQYF. The CDR3 nucleotides are TGTGCCATCTATGCGGGGAACACAGATACGCAGTATTTT.